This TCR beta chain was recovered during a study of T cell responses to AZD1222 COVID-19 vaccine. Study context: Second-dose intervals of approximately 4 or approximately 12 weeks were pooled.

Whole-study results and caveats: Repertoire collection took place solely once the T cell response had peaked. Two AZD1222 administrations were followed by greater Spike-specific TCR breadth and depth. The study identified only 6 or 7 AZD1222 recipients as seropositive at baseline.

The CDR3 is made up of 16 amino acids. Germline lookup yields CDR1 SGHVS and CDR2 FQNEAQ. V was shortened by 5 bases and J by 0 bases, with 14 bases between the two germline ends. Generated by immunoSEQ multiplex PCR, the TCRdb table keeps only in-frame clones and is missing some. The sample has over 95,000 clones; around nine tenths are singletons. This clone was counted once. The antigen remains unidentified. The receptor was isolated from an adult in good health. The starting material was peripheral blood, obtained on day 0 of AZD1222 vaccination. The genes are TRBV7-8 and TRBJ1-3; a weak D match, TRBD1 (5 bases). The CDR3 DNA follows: TGTGCCAGCAGCACGCCGGGACGTCCCTCTGGAAACACCATATATTTT. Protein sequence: CASSTPGRPSGNTIYF. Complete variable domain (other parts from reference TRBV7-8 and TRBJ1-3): GAGVSQSPRYKVAKRGQDVALRCDPISGHVSLFWYQQALGQGPEFLTYFQNEAQLDKSGLPSDRFFAERPEGSVSTLKIQRTQQEDSAVYLCASSTPGRPSGNTIYFGEGSWLTVV.